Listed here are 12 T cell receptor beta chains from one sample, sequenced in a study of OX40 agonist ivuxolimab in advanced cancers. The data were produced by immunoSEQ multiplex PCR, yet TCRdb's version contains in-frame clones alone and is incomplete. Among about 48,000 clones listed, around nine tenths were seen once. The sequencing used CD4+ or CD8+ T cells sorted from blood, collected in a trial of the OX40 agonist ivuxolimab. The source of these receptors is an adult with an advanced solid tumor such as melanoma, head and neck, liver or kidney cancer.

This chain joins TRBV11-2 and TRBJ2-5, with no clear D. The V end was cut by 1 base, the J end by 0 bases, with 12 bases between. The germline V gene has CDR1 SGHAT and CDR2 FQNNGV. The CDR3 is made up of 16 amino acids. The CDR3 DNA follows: TGTGCCAGCAGCTTAGTAACCCTCGGTTACCAAGAGACCCAGTACTTC. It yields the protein CASSLVTLGYQETQYF.

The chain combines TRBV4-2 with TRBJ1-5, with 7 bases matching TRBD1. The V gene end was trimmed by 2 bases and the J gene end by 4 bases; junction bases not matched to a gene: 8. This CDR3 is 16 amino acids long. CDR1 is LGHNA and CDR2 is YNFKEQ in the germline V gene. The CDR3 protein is CASSQNMGQPNQPQHF. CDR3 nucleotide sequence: TGTGCCAGCAGCCAAAATATGGGACAGCCTAATCAGCCCCAGCATTTT.

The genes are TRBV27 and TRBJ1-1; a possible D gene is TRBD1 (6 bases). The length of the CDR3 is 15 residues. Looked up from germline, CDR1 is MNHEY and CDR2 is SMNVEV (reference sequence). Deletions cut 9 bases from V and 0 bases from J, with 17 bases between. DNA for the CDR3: TGTGCCAGGGGGGGCAAAATACCAATGAACACTGAAGCTTTCTTT. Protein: CARGGKIPMNTEAFF.

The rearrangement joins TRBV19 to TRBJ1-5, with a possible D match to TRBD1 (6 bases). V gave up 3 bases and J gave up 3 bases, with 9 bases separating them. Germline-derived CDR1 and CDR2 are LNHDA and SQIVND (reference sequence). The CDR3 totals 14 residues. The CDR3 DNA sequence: TGTGCCAGTAGTATCGCAGGGGACAATCAGCCCCAGCATTTT. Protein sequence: CASSIAGDNQPQHF.

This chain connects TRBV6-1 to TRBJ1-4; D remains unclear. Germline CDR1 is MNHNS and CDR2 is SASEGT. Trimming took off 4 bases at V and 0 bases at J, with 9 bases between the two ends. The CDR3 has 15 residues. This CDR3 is CASSGYRTTNEKLFF. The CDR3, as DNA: TGTGCCAGCAGTGGGTACAGAACAACTAATGAAAAACTGTTTTTT.

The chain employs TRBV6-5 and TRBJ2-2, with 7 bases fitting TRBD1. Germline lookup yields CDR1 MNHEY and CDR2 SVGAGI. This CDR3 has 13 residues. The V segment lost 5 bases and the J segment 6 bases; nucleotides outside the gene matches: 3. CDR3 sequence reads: CASSNRGSGELFF. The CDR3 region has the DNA TGTGCCAGCAGTAACAGGGGTTCCGGGGAGCTGTTTTTT.

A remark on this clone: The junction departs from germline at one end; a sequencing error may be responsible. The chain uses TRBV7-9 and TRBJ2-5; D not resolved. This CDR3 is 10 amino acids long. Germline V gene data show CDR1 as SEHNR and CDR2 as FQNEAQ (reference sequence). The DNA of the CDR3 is TGTGCCAGCAGCGGAGAGAGCCAGTACTTC. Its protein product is CASSGESQYF. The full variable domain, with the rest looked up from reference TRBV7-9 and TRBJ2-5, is DTGVSQNPRHKITKRGQNVTFRCDPISEHNRLYWYRQTLGQGPEFLTYFQNEAQLEKSRLLSDRFSAERPKGSFSTLEIQRTEQGDSAMYLCASSGESQYFGPGTRLLVL.

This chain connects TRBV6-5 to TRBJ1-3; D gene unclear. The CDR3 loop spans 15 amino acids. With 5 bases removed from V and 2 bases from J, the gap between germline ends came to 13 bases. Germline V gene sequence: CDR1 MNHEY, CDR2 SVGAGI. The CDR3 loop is CASSPLHGAGNTIYF. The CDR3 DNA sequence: TGTGCCAGCAGTCCCCTCCACGGGGCTGGAAACACCATATATTTT.

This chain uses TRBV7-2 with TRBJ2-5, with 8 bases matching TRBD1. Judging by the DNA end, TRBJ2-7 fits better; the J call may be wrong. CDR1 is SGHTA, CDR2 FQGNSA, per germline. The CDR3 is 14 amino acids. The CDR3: CASSLLAGGGEQYF. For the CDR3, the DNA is TGTGCCAGCAGCTTATTGGCAGGGGGCGGCGAGCAGTACTTC.

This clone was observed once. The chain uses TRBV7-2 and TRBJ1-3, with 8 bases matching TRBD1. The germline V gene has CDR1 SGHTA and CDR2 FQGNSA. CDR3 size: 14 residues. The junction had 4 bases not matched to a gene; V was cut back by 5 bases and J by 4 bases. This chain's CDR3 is CASSVGQDGNTIYF. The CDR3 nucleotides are TGTGCCAGCAGCGTGGGACAGGACGGAAACACCATATATTTT.

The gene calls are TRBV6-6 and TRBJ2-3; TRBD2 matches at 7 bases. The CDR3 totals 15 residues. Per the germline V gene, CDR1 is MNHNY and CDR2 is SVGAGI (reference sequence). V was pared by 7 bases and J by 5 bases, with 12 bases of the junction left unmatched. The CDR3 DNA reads TGTGCCAGCACCTACCCCGGGGAGGGTAAAGATACGCAGTATTTT. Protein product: CASTYPGEGKDTQYF.

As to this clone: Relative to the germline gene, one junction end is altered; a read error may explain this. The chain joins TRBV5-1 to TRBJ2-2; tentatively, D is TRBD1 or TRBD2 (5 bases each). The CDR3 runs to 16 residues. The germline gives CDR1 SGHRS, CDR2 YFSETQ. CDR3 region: CASSGPGLANTGKLFF. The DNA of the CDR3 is TGCGCCAGCAGCGGGCCGGGGCTCGCGAACACCGGGAAGCTGTTTTTT.